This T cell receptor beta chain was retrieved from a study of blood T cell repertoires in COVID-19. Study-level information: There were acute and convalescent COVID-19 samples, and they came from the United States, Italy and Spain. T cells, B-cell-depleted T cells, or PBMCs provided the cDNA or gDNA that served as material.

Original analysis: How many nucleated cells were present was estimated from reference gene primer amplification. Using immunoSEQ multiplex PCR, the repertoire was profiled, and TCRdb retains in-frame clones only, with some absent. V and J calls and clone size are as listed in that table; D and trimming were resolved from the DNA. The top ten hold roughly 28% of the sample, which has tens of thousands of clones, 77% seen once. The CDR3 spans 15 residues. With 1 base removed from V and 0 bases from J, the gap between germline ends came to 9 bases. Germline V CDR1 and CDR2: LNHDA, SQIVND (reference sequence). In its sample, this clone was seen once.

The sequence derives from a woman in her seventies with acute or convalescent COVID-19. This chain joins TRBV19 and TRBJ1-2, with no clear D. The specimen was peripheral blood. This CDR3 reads CASSIGGSPNYGYTF. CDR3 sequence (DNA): TGTGCCAGTAGTATAGGTGGCAGTCCTAACTATGGCTACACCTTC. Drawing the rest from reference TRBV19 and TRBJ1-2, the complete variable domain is DGGITQSPKYLFRKEGQNVTLSCEQNLNHDAMYWYRQDPGQGLRLIYYSQIVNDFQKGDIAEGYSVSREKKESFPLTVTSAQKNPTAFYLCASSIGGSPNYGYTFGSGTRLTVV.